This T cell receptor (beta chain) was documented in a study (dated by TCRdb to about 2013). The germline V gene specifies LGHNT as CDR1 and FRNRAP as CDR2. V sheds 5 bases and J sheds 5 bases, leaving 12 bases between their ends. There are 13 amino acids in the CDR3, from cysteine to phenylalanine inclusive. Just CDR3 DNA is preserved here, 39 bases in frame from base 1. This clonotype was seen more than once but under ten times. It has no known antigen specificity. No quality values exist for individual bases; no much larger clone is one base distant. The sequencer was an Illumina Genome Analyzer IIx. TCRdb trimmed public reads at Q25 via fastp, called clones via MiXCR and kept in-frame beta chains. Rows with one shared CDR3 protein collapse into an entry with the most common genes and DNA. Here the sample has 6,500 to 7,500 distinct CDR3 sequences; roughly 32% occur a single time. The ten most abundant clones make up roughly 22% of the sample.

The specimen was blood. The clonotype comes from a human donor. The receptor chain draws on TRBV12-5 and TRBJ1-2; the D gene cannot be resolved reliably. The encoded CDR3 is CASGTPDGYGYTF. The DNA sequence is given as TGTGCTAGTGGTACTCCCGACGGATATGGCTACACCTTC.